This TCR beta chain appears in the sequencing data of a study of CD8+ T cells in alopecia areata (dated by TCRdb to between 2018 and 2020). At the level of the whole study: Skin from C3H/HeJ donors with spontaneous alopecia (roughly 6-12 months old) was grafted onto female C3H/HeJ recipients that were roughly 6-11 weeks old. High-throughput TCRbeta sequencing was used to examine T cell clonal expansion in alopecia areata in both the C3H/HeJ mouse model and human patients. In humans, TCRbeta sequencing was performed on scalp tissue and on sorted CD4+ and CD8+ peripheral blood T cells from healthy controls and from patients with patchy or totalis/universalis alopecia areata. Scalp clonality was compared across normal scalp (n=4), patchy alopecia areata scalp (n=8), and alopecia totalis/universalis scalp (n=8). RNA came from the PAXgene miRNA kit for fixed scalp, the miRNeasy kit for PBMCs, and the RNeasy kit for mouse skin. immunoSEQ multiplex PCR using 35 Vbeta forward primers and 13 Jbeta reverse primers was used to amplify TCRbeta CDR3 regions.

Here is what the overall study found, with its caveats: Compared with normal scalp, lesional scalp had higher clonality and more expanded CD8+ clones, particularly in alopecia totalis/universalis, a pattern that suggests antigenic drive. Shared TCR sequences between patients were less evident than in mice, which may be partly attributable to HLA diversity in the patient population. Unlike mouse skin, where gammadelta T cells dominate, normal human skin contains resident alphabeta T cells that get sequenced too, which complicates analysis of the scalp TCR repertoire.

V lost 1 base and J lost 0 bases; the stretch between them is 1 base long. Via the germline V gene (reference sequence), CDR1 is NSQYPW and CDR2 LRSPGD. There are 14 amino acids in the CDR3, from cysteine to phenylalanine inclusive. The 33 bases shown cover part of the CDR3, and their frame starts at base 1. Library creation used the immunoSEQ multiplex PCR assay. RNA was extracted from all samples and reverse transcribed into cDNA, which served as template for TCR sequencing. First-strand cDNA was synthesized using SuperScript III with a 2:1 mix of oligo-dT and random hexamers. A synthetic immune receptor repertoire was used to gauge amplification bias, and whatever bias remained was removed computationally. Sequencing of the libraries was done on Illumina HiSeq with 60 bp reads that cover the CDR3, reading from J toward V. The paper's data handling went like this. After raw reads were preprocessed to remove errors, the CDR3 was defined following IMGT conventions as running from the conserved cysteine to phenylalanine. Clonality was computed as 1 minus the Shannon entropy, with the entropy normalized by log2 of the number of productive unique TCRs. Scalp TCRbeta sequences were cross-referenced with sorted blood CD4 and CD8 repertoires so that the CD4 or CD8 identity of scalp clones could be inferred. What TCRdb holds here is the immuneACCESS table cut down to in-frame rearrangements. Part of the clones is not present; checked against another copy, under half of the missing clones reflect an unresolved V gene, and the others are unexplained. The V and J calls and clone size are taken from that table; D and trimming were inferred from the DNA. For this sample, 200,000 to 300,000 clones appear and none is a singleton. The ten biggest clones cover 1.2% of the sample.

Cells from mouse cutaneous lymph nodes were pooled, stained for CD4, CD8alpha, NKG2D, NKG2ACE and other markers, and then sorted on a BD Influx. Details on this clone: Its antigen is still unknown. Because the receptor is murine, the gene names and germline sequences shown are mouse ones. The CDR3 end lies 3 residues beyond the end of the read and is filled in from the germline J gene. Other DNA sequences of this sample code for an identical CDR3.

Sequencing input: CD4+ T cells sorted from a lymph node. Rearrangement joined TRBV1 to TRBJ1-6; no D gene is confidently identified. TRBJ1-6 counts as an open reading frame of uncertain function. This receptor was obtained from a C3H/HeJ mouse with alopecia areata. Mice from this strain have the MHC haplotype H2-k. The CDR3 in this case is CTCSAGSYNSPLYF. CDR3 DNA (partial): TGCACCTGCAGTGCAGGTTCCTATAATTCGCCC.